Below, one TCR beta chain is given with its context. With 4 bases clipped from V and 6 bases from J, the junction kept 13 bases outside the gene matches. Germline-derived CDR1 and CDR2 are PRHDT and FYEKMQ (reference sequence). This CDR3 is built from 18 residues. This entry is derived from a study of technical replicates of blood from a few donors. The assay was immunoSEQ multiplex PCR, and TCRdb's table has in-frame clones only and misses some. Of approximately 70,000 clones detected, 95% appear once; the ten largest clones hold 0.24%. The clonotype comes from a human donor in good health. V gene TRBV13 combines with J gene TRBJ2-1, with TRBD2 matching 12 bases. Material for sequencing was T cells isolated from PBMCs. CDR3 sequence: CASSSFAIPSGGANEQFF. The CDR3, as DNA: TGTGCCAGCAGCTCTTTCGCAATCCCTAGCGGGGGGGCCAATGAGCAGTTCTTC.